A single sample gave rise to the 21 T cell receptor beta chains below, sequenced in a study of beta chain features in type 1 diabetes. The sequenced template was cDNA made from the entire isolated RNA. Profiled with immunoSEQ multiplex PCR; TCRdb holds only in-frame clones, not every one. The sample has just over 450,000 clones, roughly 30% seen once. Sequencing was done on a sample of naive CD4+ T cells from blood. The receptors originated from a man aged 18 to 35 in good health.

The V gene is TRBV30, the J gene TRBJ2-3, with a weak D call TRBD2 (5 bases). The V gene lost 3 bases and the J gene lost 6 bases, with 19 bases spanning the gap. CDR1 is GTSNPN, CDR2 SVGIG, per germline (reference sequence). The CDR3 is 15 residues long. The CDR3 DNA sequence: TGTGCCTGGAGCAACGGGAAAGGGTTAGTGGATACGCAGTATTTT. This encodes CAWSNGKGLVDTQYF.

This chain links TRBV15 with TRBJ2-7; D is perhaps TRBD1 (6 bases). V was shortened by 1 base and J by 3 bases, with 13 bases between the two germline ends. CDR1 is LNHNV, CDR2 YYDKDF, per germline (reference sequence). The CDR3 extends over 15 amino acids. The CDR3 nucleotides are TGTGCCACCAGCAGAGGAGCAGGGGTTTACTACGAGCAGTACTTC. It specifies CATSRGAGVYYEQYF.

The chain recombines TRBV30 with TRBJ2-7, with TRBD1 identical over 10 bases. V shed 3 bases, J shed 6 bases, and the junction held 8 bases outside the gene matches. The germline gives CDR1 GTSNPN, CDR2 SVGIG (reference sequence). The CDR3 has 14 amino acids. The CDR3 DNA follows: TGTGCCTGGAGATGGACAGGGGGAAGGGGCGAGCAGTACTTC. Translated: CAWRWTGGRGEQYF. Together with reference TRBV30 and TRBJ2-7, the CDR3 gives the full variable domain: SQTIHQWPATLVQPVGSPLSLECTVEGTSNPNLYWYRQAAGRGLQLLFYSVGIGQISSEVPQNLSASRPQDRQFILSSKKLLLSDSGFYLCAWRWTGGRGEQYFGPGTRLTVT.

This clone was detected a few times. CDR3 sequence: CSGGLAGGLSSYNEQFF. DNA for the CDR3: TGCAGCGGTGGACTAGCGGGAGGCCTAAGCTCCTACAATGAGCAGTTCTTC. This chain joins TRBV29-1 and TRBJ2-1; 14 nucleotides line up with TRBD2. V shed 7 bases and J 0 bases; nucleotides not matched to a gene: 8. Germline CDR1 and CDR2: SQVTM and ANQGSEA. The CDR3 is made up of 17 amino acids.

In its sample, this clone was seen a few times. The chain couples TRBV29-1 to TRBJ2-3; TRBD1 aligns across 9 bases. Germline loops: CDR1 SQVTM, CDR2 ANQGSEA. The CDR3 is 14 amino acids. CDR3 nucleotides: TGCAGTTGGAGTGACAGGGGGTTGTCAGATACGCAGTATTTT. Amino acids: CSWSDRGLSDTQYF.

A note on this clone: Other nucleotide sequences from this sample produce the same CDR3. The chain combines TRBV7-2 with TRBJ2-5; unclear D gene. Germline CDR1 SGHTA, CDR2 FQGNSA. The CDR3 spans 11 residues. V gave up 5 bases and J gave up 5 bases, with 6 bases separating them. The CDR3 coding sequence is TGTGCCAGCAGCATTCGGGAGACCCAGTACTTC. Translating it yields CASSIRETQYF.

This clone has only a few counts. The chain is built from TRBV15 and TRBJ2-1, with 7 bases matching TRBD2. Losses at the gene ends were 1 base for V and 0 bases for J; bases not matched to a gene: 3. The CDR3 covers 16 residues. The germline V gene encodes CDR1 LNHNV and CDR2 YYDKDF (reference sequence). CDR3 protein: CATSRVGGSSYNEQFF. For the CDR3, the DNA is TGTGCCACCAGCAGAGTAGGCGGGAGCTCCTACAATGAGCAGTTCTTC.

The V and J genes are TRBV7-2 and TRBJ2-1, with 11 bases fitting TRBD1. V shed 5 bases and J 4 bases; nucleotides not matched to a gene: 4. The CDR3 extends over 15 amino acids. From germline, CDR1 is SGHTA and CDR2 FQGNSA. In DNA form, the CDR3 reads TGTGCCAGCAGCACGGACAGGGGGCGTTACAATGAGCAGTTCTTC. Translation gives CASSTDRGRYNEQFF.

The J gene is TRBJ2-5, the V gene TRBV9; D might be TRBD1 (5 bases). The CDR3 covers 14 residues. The V gene's germline CDR1 is SGDLS and CDR2 YYNGEE. V dropped 5 bases and J dropped 1 base, with 12 bases sitting between them. Here the CDR3 reads CASSPDSFQETQYF. In DNA, the CDR3 is TGTGCCAGCAGTCCCGACAGTTTCCAAGAGACCCAGTACTTC.

Comment on this clone: Sequence at one end of the junction differs from germline and may be a read error. The chain is built from TRBV30 and TRBJ2-3; unclear D gene. The CDR3 length is 13 residues. CDR1 is GTSNPN and CDR2 is SVGIG in the germline V gene (reference sequence). The chain's CDR3 is CARRGVATDTQYF. The CDR3 region has the DNA TGTGCCCGGAGAGGTGTGGCCACAGATACGCAGTATTTT.

This clone was observed a few times. The gene calls are TRBV5-1 and TRBJ1-1; a possible D gene is TRBD1 (5 bases). CDR1 is SGHRS, CDR2 YFSETQ, per germline. The CDR3 extends over 15 amino acids. V was clipped by 3 bases and J by 0 bases, with 12 bases between them. The CDR3 sequence: CASSWDGTVNTEAFF. The CDR3, as DNA: TGCGCCAGCAGCTGGGACGGAACGGTGAACACTGAAGCTTTCTTT.

A few counts support this clone. The CDR3 loop is CASRQTGGHEKLFF. Here the CDR3 DNA reads TGTGCCAGCAGGCAGACAGGTGGACATGAAAAACTGTTTTTT. This sequence joins TRBV6-5 and TRBJ1-4; possibly TRBD1 for D (6 bases). The germline gives CDR1 MNHEY, CDR2 SVGAGI. This CDR3 spans 14 amino acids. The germline V and J ends were trimmed by 6 bases and 6 bases, with 14 bases remaining between them.

On this clone: Other nucleotide sequences from this sample produce the same CDR3. Here the CDR3 DNA reads TGTGCCTGGAGTAACAGGGGGGGTGAGCAGTTCTTC. It codes for CAWSNRGGEQFF. The rearrangement links TRBV30 to TRBJ2-1, with a weak D call TRBD1 (8 bases). Germline values: CDR1 GTSNPN, CDR2 SVGIG (reference sequence). The CDR3 runs to 12 residues. Trimming cost V 2 bases and J 9 bases, with 11 bases left between them. The whole variable domain, filled in from reference TRBV30 and TRBJ2-1, reads SQTIHQWPATLVQPVGSPLSLECTVEGTSNPNLYWYRQAAGRGLQLLFYSVGIGQISSEVPQNLSASRPQDRQFILSSKKLLLSDSGFYLCAWSNRGGEQFFGPGTRLTVL.

This clone has a handful of counts. The chain is built from TRBV29-1 and TRBJ1-1; maybe TRBD1 (5 bases). The CDR3 sequence is 13 residues long. Germline loops: CDR1 SQVTM, CDR2 ANQGSEA. The ends were cut back, 3 bases at V and 3 bases at J, with 11 bases in the middle. DNA for the CDR3: TGCAGCGTTGAGTGGGGCCCTGACACTGAAGCTTTCTTT. Amino acid sequence: CSVEWGPDTEAFF.

The CDR3 region is CASSQDSQGFTEAFF. The DNA of the CDR3 is TGCGCCAGCAGCCAAGATTCACAGGGCTTCACTGAAGCTTTCTTT. The V gene is TRBV4-3, the J gene TRBJ1-1; weak D call: TRBD1 (6 bases). In germline, CDR1 is LGHNA, CDR2 YSLEER. V lost 0 bases to trimming and J lost 4 bases, with 12 bases between them. This CDR3 is built from 15 residues.

The V gene is TRBV11-2, the J gene TRBJ2-7; D call uncertain. V dropped 0 bases and J dropped 0 bases, with 3 bases sitting between them. This CDR3 contains 13 residues. Germline V gene data show CDR1 as SGHAT and CDR2 as FQNNGV. The CDR3 sequence: CASSLEFSYEQYF. The DNA of the CDR3 is TGTGCCAGCAGCTTAGAATTCTCCTACGAGCAGTACTTC.

The rearrangement uses TRBV9 and TRBJ2-1; D may correspond to TRBD1 or TRBD2 (5 bases each). Germline V gene sequence: CDR1 SGDLS, CDR2 YYNGEE. This CDR3 region has 14 residues. The V end was cut by 0 bases, the J end by 7 bases, with 11 bases between. The CDR3 DNA reads TGTGCCAGCAGCGTAGCAGGGACGGGGAATGAGCAGTTCTTC. Translated: CASSVAGTGNEQFF. The entire variable domain, with the rest obtained from reference TRBV9 and TRBJ2-1, is as follows: DSGVTQTPKHLITATGQRVTLRCSPRSGDLSVYWYQQSLDQGLQFLIQYYNGEERAKGNILERFSAQQFPDLHSELNLSSLELGDSALYFCASSVAGTGNEQFFGPGTRLTVL.

The V and J genes are TRBV27 and TRBJ2-7; 9 bases line up with TRBD1. CDR1 is MNHEY and CDR2 is SMNVEV in the germline V gene (reference sequence). V lost 5 bases and J lost 3; bases outside the gene matches: 11. The CDR3 is 16 residues long. In DNA, the CDR3 is TGTGCCAGCAGTATGATTATCGGGACAGGGAACTACGAGCAGTACTTC. Its translation: CASSMIIGTGNYEQYF.

This clone was counted between two and nine times. CDR3 in DNA: TGTGCCAGCAGCCCGCCTAGCGGGAGGAATACCGGGGAGCTGTTTTTT. It codes for CASSPPSGRNTGELFF. The chain employs TRBV7-2 and TRBJ2-2; 11 bases fit TRBD2. Germline values: CDR1 SGHTA, CDR2 FQGNSA. This CDR3 has 16 residues. Trimming removed 5 bases from V and 5 bases from J; junction bases left unmatched: 7.

The CDR3 nucleotides are TGTGCCATCAGTGATGGAGGCGAGCAGTACTTC. As protein: CAISDGGEQYF. The V call is TRBV10-3, the J call TRBJ2-7; possible D gene TRBD2, 5 bases. V lost 3 bases and J 6 bases, leaving 6 bases between the germline ends. Germline V gene data show CDR1 as ENHRY and CDR2 as SYGVKD. This CDR3 has 11 residues.

In this sample, this clone turned up a few times. CDR3 amino acids: CSAARSLNEKLFF. The CDR3 DNA follows: TGCAGCGCCGCGAGGAGTCTGAATGAAAAACTGTTTTTT. The chain has TRBV29-1 and TRBJ1-4; D gene ambiguous. The V end was cut by 7 bases, the J end by 5 bases, with 14 bases between. The CDR3 totals 13 residues. Germline CDR1 and CDR2: SQVTM and ANQGSEA.